This T cell receptor beta chain was found in a study of CD8+ T cells in alopecia areata. General observations from the study: Affected scalp, especially in alopecia totalis/universalis, had a higher clonality than normal scalp did. Scalp samples also yield sequences of resident alphabeta T cells from normal skin.

RNA was isolated and reverse transcribed to cDNA, the sequencing template. Sequencing used immunoSEQ multiplex PCR; TCRdb keeps in-frame clones, though not all of them. The sample has hundreds of thousands of clones, 65% to 70% seen once; the top ten hold more than 0.95%. As regards this clone: The target antigen is unknown.

This CDR3 is 11 amino acids long. The V gene lost 4 bases and the J gene lost 4 bases, with 7 bases spanning the gap. Germline values: CDR1 SQVTM, CDR2 ANQGSEA. The sample consisted of CD4+ T cells sorted from blood, taken at week 0. The rearrangement links TRBV29-1 to TRBJ2-5, with D tentatively TRBD2 (5 bases). The sequence came from a human donor with alopecia areata. CDR3 in amino acids: CSVGGPETQYF. For the CDR3, the DNA is TGCAGCGTTGGCGGGCCAGAGACCCAGTACTTC.